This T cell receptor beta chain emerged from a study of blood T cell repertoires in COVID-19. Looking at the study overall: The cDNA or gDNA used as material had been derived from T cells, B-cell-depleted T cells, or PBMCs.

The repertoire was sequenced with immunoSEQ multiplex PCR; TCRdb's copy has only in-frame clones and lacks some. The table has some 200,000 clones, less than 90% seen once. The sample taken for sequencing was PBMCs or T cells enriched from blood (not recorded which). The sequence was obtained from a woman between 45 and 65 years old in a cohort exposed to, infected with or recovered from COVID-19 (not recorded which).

CDR3 DNA sequence: TGTGCCAGTAGTCCGCCGGGTTTCGGCTCGGGGGGCAATGAGCAGTTCTTC. As protein: CASSPPGFGSGGNEQFF. The rearrangement joins TRBV19 to TRBJ2-1; the match to TRBD2 covers 7 bases. This CDR3 comprises 17 residues. Germline V gene data show CDR1 as LNHDA and CDR2 as SQIVND (reference sequence). The V and J ends lost 5 bases and 6 bases, in that order; junction bases with no gene match: 16. Together with reference TRBV19 and TRBJ2-1, the CDR3 gives the full variable domain: DGGITQSPKYLFRKEGQNVTLSCEQNLNHDAMYWYRQDPGQGLRLIYYSQIVNDFQKGDIAEGYSVSREKKESFPLTVTSAQKNPTAFYLCASSPPGFGSGGNEQFFGPGTRLTVL.